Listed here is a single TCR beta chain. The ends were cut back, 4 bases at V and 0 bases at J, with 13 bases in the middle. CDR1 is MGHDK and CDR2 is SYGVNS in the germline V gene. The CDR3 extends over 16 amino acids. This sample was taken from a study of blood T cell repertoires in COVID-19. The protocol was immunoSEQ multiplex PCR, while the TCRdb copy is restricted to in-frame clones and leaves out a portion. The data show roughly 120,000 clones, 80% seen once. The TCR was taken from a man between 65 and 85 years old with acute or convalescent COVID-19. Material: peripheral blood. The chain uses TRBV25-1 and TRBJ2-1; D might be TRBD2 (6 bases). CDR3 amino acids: CASSVPGTSSYNEQFF. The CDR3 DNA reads TGTGCCAGCAGTGTCCCCGGGACTTCCTCCTACAATGAGCAGTTCTTC. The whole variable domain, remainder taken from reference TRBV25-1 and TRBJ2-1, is EADIYQTPRYLVIGTGKKITLECSQTMGHDKMYWYQQDPGMELHLIHYSYGVNSTEKGDLSSESTVSRIRTEHFPLTLESARPSHTSQYLCASSVPGTSSYNEQFFGPGTRLTVL.